The 32 T cell receptor beta chains listed next were all sequenced from one sample in a study of beta chain features in type 1 diabetes. Of the isolated RNA, all was reverse transcribed, and so the sequenced material was expressed TCRB transcripts. The protocol was immunoSEQ multiplex PCR, while the TCRdb copy is restricted to in-frame clones and leaves out a portion. The sample holds under 400,000 clones, 20% seen once. The sample consisted of naive CD4+ T cells from blood. The origin of the receptors is a woman younger than 35 in good health.

The chain uses TRBV7-2 and TRBJ2-3; TRBD2 agrees at 13 bases. The CDR3 is 18 residues long. The germline V gene has CDR1 SGHTA and CDR2 FQGNSA. The ends lost 2 bases at V and 0 bases at J; junction bases unmatched: 5. The CDR3 coding sequence is TGTGCCAGCAGCTTACCGGGACTAGCGGGATCAAGCACAGATACGCAGTATTTT. Residues: CASSLPGLAGSSTDTQYF.

This clone was seen a handful of times. One junction end does not reproduce the germline sequence, and a read error may be involved. This sequence joins TRBV7-2 and TRBJ1-1, with 7 nucleotides matching TRBD1. The germline CDR1 and CDR2 sequences are SGHTA and FQGNSA. The CDR3 spans 14 residues. For the CDR3, the DNA is TGTGCCAGCAGCTTCCTTGGGACAGACACAGAAGCTTTCTTT. Residues: CASSFLGTDTEAFF.

The chain combines TRBV25-1 with TRBJ2-3; perhaps TRBD1 as D (6 bases). The V gene's germline CDR1 is MGHDK and CDR2 SYGVNS. V was trimmed by 7 bases and J by 5 bases, leaving 13 bases between them. The CDR3 loop spans 13 amino acids. The CDR3 loop is CASTKGVEDTQYF. The CDR3 nucleotides read TGTGCCAGCACAAAGGGGGTGGAAGATACGCAGTATTTT.

The chain recombines TRBV28 with TRBJ1-5; tentative D call: TRBD1 (5 bases). CDR3 length: 13 amino acids. Germline V gives CDR1 MDHEN, CDR2 SYDVKM. V gave up 7 bases and J gave up 9 bases, with 16 bases separating them. The DNA for the CDR3 is TGTGCCAGCACCTTGACAGCCTTTGGGCCCCAGCATTTT. The encoded protein is CASTLTAFGPQHF.

There are a few counts of this clone. The gene calls are TRBV29-1 and TRBJ2-1; maybe TRBD1 (7 bases). The CDR3 extends over 15 amino acids. V was cut by 6 bases and J by 2 bases, with 17 bases left in between. Looked up from germline, CDR1 is SQVTM and CDR2 is ANQGSEA. The CDR3 DNA follows: TGCAGCGTGCCATATGGAGGGGGCGCCTACAATGAGCAGTTCTTC. Amino acids: CSVPYGGGAYNEQFF.

This clone appeared a few times. The junction differs from germline at one of its ends, possibly a read error. The chain combines TRBV18 with TRBJ1-1; D may be TRBD1 (6 bases). The CDR3 sequence is 16 residues long. The germline CDR1 and CDR2 sequences are KGHSH and LQKENI. This chain's CDR3 is CASSPQGPLGRTEAFF. The CDR3 DNA reads TGTGCCAGCTCGCCACAGGGACCCCTTGGGAGGACTGAAGCTTTCTTT.

The rearrangement joins TRBV5-1 to TRBJ2-4, with TRBD2 matching over 7 bases. The CDR3 length is 15 residues. V was pared by 5 bases and J by 4 bases, with 9 bases of the junction left unmatched. CDR1 and CDR2 from the germline V gene are SGHRS and YFSETQ. CDR3 loop: CASRGGLSAKNIQYF. For the CDR3, the DNA is TGCGCCAGCAGGGGGGGACTATCGGCGAAAAACATTCAGTACTTC.

The chain has TRBV2 and TRBJ2-6; no firm D call. The CDR3 has 15 amino acids. V lost 4 bases and J 0 bases, leaving 7 bases between the germline ends. CDR1 is SNHLY, CDR2 FYNNEI, per germline. The CDR3 nucleotides read TGTGCCAGCAGTGGGTGGAGCTCTGGGGCCAACGTCCTGACTTTC. It translates to CASSGWSSGANVLTF.

This clone was seen a handful of times. The V gene is TRBV2, the J gene TRBJ2-5, with D maybe TRBD2 (5 bases). The CDR3 has 13 residues. The germline V and J ends were trimmed by 4 bases and 14 bases, with 20 bases remaining between them. Per germline, CDR1 SNHLY and CDR2 FYNNEI. The CDR3 region is CASSATRGSLFYF. CDR3 DNA sequence: TGTGCCAGCAGTGCCACTAGAGGGTCCCTCTTCTACTTC.

The rearrangement links TRBV28 to TRBJ2-1; 10 nucleotides align to TRBD2. With V trimmed by 5 bases and J by 15 bases, 13 bases remained unmatched. The CDR3 has 14 residues. Germline V gene sequence: CDR1 MDHEN, CDR2 SYDVKM. CDR3 sequence reads: CASSAVPGLANAFF. DNA of the CDR3: TGTGCCAGCAGTGCCGTCCCGGGACTAGCGAACGCGTTCTTC.

This clone was picked up a small number of times. The chain employs TRBV5-1 and TRBJ2-5; possibly TRBD2 for D (5 bases). Per germline, CDR1 SGHRS and CDR2 YFSETQ. CDR3 length: 13 amino acids. V was shortened by 4 bases and J by 5 bases, with 12 bases between the two germline ends. The CDR3 coding sequence is TGCGCCAGCAGCCCGGGGTCTGCGGAGACCCAGTACTTC. Translated: CASSPGSAETQYF.

This clone was observed a few times. J is TRBJ2-3 and V is TRBV7-9; 11 bases line up with TRBD2. The CDR3 totals 15 residues. The V gene end was trimmed by 5 bases and the J gene end by 4 bases; junction bases not matched to a gene: 5. The germline V gene has CDR1 SEHNR and CDR2 FQNEAQ (reference sequence). The CDR3 sequence: CASSPVAGGPDTQYF. In DNA, the CDR3 is TGTGCCAGCAGCCCCGTAGCGGGAGGGCCAGATACGCAGTATTTT.

The rearrangement links TRBV7-2 to TRBJ2-4; tentatively, D is TRBD1 (6 bases). This CDR3 contains 13 residues. Trimming took off 5 bases at V and 5 bases at J, with 10 bases between the two ends. Germline values: CDR1 SGHTA, CDR2 FQGNSA. The CDR3 loop reads CASSPNRENIQYF. The CDR3 coding sequence is TGTGCCAGCAGCCCAAACAGGGAAAACATTCAGTACTTC. The whole variable domain, filled in from reference TRBV7-2 and TRBJ2-4, reads GAGVSQSPSNKVTEKGKDVELRCDPISGHTALYWYRQSLGQGLEFLIYFQGNSAPDKSGLPSDRFSAERTGGSVSTLTIQRTQQEDSAVYLCASSPNRENIQYFGAGTRLSVL.

This clone was observed a few times. The V call is TRBV2, the J call TRBJ1-1; no reliable D call. Germline V gene sequence: CDR1 SNHLY, CDR2 FYNNEI. The CDR3 is made up of 13 amino acids. Trimming left V 2 bases short and J 1 base short, with 5 bases between. CDR3 bases: TGTGCCAGCAGTGAAAGCCCGAACACTGAAGCTTTCTTT. Translated: CASSESPNTEAFF.

This clone turned up a few times. The rearrangement uses TRBV9 and TRBJ2-7, with 7 positions matching TRBD1. The CDR3 totals 16 residues. Trimming at V came to 3 bases and at J to 6 bases, leaving 15 bases not matched to a gene. From germline, CDR1 is SGDLS and CDR2 YYNGEE. CDR3 region: CASSAPTGTVPGEQYF. CDR3 nucleotides: TGTGCCAGCAGCGCCCCAACCGGGACAGTACCCGGCGAGCAGTACTTC.

The table lists this clone with a few counts. The chain is built from TRBV7-9 and TRBJ2-5; unclear D gene. The germline CDR1 and CDR2 sequences are SEHNR and FQNEAQ (reference sequence). The CDR3 consists of 16 residues. Trimming removed 1 base from V and 1 base from J, with 13 bases in between. CDR3 sequence reads: CASSLGVSLLQETQYF. CDR3 in DNA: TGTGCCAGCAGCTTAGGAGTGTCACTCCTCCAAGAGACCCAGTACTTC.

This clone was seen only a few times. This specimen includes other DNA sequences encoding the same CDR3. For the CDR3, the DNA is TGTGCCAGCAGCCTACAGGGGTACGAGCAGTACTTC. Translated, it gives CASSLQGYEQYF. The chain recombines TRBV7-2 with TRBJ2-7; 7 positions match TRBD1. J gave up 4 bases and V 5 bases, and 2 bases lay outside the gene matches. The germline V gene encodes CDR1 SGHTA and CDR2 FQGNSA. The CDR3 loop spans 12 amino acids.

CDR3 loop: CASSEYGGEALYGYTF. Written as DNA, the CDR3 is TGTGCCAGCAGTGAATATGGAGGGGAGGCCTTATATGGCTACACCTTC. This rearrangement joins TRBV2 to TRBJ1-2; D perhaps matches TRBD1 (5 bases). The germline V gene has CDR1 SNHLY and CDR2 FYNNEI. Trimming shortened V by 2 bases and J by 5 bases, and 18 bases separated the two germline ends. The CDR3 totals 16 residues.

This clone came up a few times. The chain links TRBV5-1 to TRBJ2-1, with a tentative D call TRBD2 (6 bases). Germline lookup yields CDR1 SGHRS and CDR2 YFSETQ. Trimming took off 0 bases at V and 8 bases at J, with 9 bases between the two ends. CDR3 size: 13 residues. The DNA for the CDR3 is TGCGCCAGCAGCTTGGCGGGACTGGATGAGCAGTTCTTC. This sequence encodes CASSLAGLDEQFF.

There are a few counts of this clone. The J gene is TRBJ2-7, the V gene TRBV18, with D maybe TRBD1 (6 bases). Germline V gene data show CDR1 as KGHSH and CDR2 as LQKENI. This CDR3 is 14 amino acids long. Trimming left V 2 bases short and J 1 base short, with 9 bases between. Here the CDR3 DNA reads TGTGCCAGCTCACCAGGGACACGGTCCTACGAGCAGTACTTC. This translates into CASSPGTRSYEQYF.

A note on this clone: This sample also contains other DNA sequences that code for the same CDR3. The chain is built from TRBV5-1 and TRBJ2-5; possibly TRBD1 for D (5 bases). Trimming cost V 0 bases and J 2 bases, with 8 bases left between them. Germline-derived CDR1 and CDR2 are SGHRS and YFSETQ. The length of the CDR3 is 14 residues. The CDR3 nucleotides are TGCGCCAGCAGCTTGGGACAGACTCAAGAGACCCAGTACTTC. Its protein product is CASSLGQTQETQYF. Variable domain in full (rest from reference TRBV5-1 and TRBJ2-5): KAGVTQTPRYLIKTRGQQVTLSCSPISGHRSVSWYQQTPGQGLQFLFEYFSETQRNKGNFPGRFSGRQFSNSRSEMNVSTLELGDSALYLCASSLGQTQETQYFGPGTRLLVL.

This clone was found a few times. The chain combines TRBV6-6 with TRBJ2-2; no clear D gene. CDR1 MNHNY and CDR2 SVGAGI come from the germline V gene (reference sequence). There are 14 residues in the CDR3. Deletions cut 5 bases from V and 1 base from J, with 8 bases between. The chain's CDR3 is CASSQTRNTGELFF. CDR3 DNA: TGTGCCAGCAGTCAAACAAGGAACACCGGGGAGCTGTTTTTT.

The CDR3 is CASSLTQDTEAFF. The CDR3 DNA is TGTGCCAGCAGCCTTACACAAGACACTGAAGCTTTCTTT. The chain links TRBV6-6 to TRBJ1-1, with no clear D. Germline loops: CDR1 MNHNY, CDR2 SVGAGI (reference sequence). The CDR3 length is 13 residues. V lost 6 bases and J 3 bases, leaving 11 bases between the germline ends.

As concerns this clone: The junction departs from germline at one end; a sequencing error may be responsible. V usage is TRBV5-1 and J usage is TRBJ1-2, with D unresolved. Germline CDR1 is SGHRS and CDR2 is YFSETQ. The CDR3 has 14 amino acids. The CDR3 loop reads CASSLGTERTRWTF. The CDR3 nucleotides are TGCGCCAGCAGCTTGGGAACAGAGAGGACCCGTTGGACTTTC.

Here the CDR3 reads CAWSREGGGPQHF. CDR3 in DNA: TGTGCCTGGAGCAGGGAGGGAGGTGGGCCCCAGCATTTT. The chain joins TRBV30 to TRBJ1-5, with D possibly being TRBD1 (5 bases). Trimming pared 3 bases from V and 9 bases from J, leaving 15 bases between. This CDR3 has 13 residues. Per the germline V gene, CDR1 is GTSNPN and CDR2 is SVGIG (reference sequence).

V is TRBV30 and J is TRBJ1-1; D perhaps matches TRBD1 (5 bases). The CDR3 length is 13 residues. Trimming took 4 bases from V and 1 from J, leaving 10 bases between them. Germline-derived CDR1 and CDR2 are GTSNPN and SVGIG (reference sequence). CDR3 nucleotide sequence: TGTGCCTGGAAAAGGGGTAGGAACACTGAAGCTTTCTTT. Translating it yields CAWKRGRNTEAFF.

The rearrangement joins TRBV9 to TRBJ1-2, with 11 bases matching TRBD1. Per germline, CDR1 SGDLS and CDR2 YYNGEE. V dropped 4 bases and J dropped 8; count of bases not matched to a gene: 16. CDR3 length: 17 residues. CDR3 bases: TGTGCCAGCAGCAAACAACCCACGGGACAGGGGGTTTTCGGCTACACCTTC. Amino acids: CASSKQPTGQGVFGYTF.

V and J are TRBV6-6 and TRBJ2-5; TRBD2 matches at 10 bases. With V trimmed by 5 bases and J by 2 bases, 5 bases remained unmatched. This CDR3 contains 15 residues. Germline V lookup: CDR1 MNHNY, CDR2 SVGAGI (reference sequence). This CDR3 reads CASSRSGGEQETQYF. For the CDR3, the DNA is TGTGCCAGCAGTCGCAGCGGGGGGGAACAAGAGACCCAGTACTTC.

This clone was counted only a few times. CDR3 protein: CASREGGANSPLHF. The CDR3 DNA reads as TGTGCCAGCAGGGAGGGAGGGGCCAATTCACCCCTCCACTTT. This chain connects TRBV9 to TRBJ1-6; TRBD1 might be the D (5 bases). This CDR3 spans 14 amino acids. Germline CDR1 is SGDLS and CDR2 is YYNGEE. V was cut by 5 bases and J by 7 bases, with 13 bases left in between.

V is TRBV30 and J is TRBJ2-2; 8 bases line up with TRBD2. Trimming at V came to 0 bases and at J to 4 bases, leaving 4 bases not matched to a gene. This CDR3 is 15 amino acids long. Germline V gives CDR1 GTSNPN, CDR2 SVGIG (reference sequence). The CDR3 is CAWSVGGAGTGELFF. CDR3 DNA: TGTGCCTGGAGTGTCGGGGGGGCTGGCACCGGGGAGCTGTTTTTT. The variable domain in full, with the rest retrieved from reference TRBV30 and TRBJ2-2, is SQTIHQWPATLVQPVGSPLSLECTVEGTSNPNLYWYRQAAGRGLQLLFYSVGIGQISSEVPQNLSASRPQDRQFILSSKKLLLSDSGFYLCAWSVGGAGTGELFFGEGSRLTVL.

The chain recombines TRBV7-9 with TRBJ2-7; D might be TRBD2 (6 bases). Trimming shortened V by 1 base and J by 2 bases, and 24 bases separated the two germline ends. The CDR3 runs to 19 residues. The germline V gene has CDR1 SEHNR and CDR2 FQNEAQ (reference sequence). CDR3 DNA sequence: TGTGCCAGCAGCTTAGAGTTGAGGGTTGGACTACAACGGCCCTACGAGCAGTACTTC. It specifies CASSLELRVGLQRPYEQYF.

In its sample, this clone was seen a few times. The CDR3 nucleotides read TGTGCCAGCAGCTCCCTCTTTCGGAGGCGGGATCAGCCCCAGCATTTT. The encoded protein is CASSSLFRRRDQPQHF. V gene TRBV7-2 combines with J gene TRBJ1-5; D gene ambiguous. Germline CDR1 SGHTA, CDR2 FQGNSA. Trimming removed 4 bases from V and 5 bases from J, with 18 bases in between. The CDR3 length is 16 residues.